This T cell receptor (beta chain) was identified during a study of control samples from healthy donors and cancer patients. Looked up from germline, CDR1 is SGDLS and CDR2 is YYNGEE. Trimming cost V 4 bases and J 4 bases; bases outside gene matches: 8. There are 16 residues in the CDR3. Libraries were prepared by immunoSEQ multiplex PCR; TCRdb keeps only in-frame clonotypes and omits some of them. The repertoire holds about 82,000 clones, with around 94% as singletons. The chain recombines TRBV9 with TRBJ2-2, with TRBD2 matching 9 bases. Specimen: blood. The receptor comes from a woman between 18 and 30 years old in good health. The CDR3 spells CASSPRAGGGTGELFF. The CDR3 DNA sequence: TGTGCCAGCAGCCCACGGGCGGGAGGGGGCACCGGGGAGCTGTTTTTT.